This record concerns one TCR beta chain sequence. What this receptor recognizes is not known. Base qualities were left out, and no much larger clone turns up one base away. The study excluded patients with uncontrolled infections, other autoimmune diseases, pregnancy or lactation. Diagnoses were established on the basis of clinical symptoms, serum thyroxine and TRAb, thyroid ultrasound, and orbital computed tomography. Total RNA was extracted with Trizol reagent, and quality was checked on an Agilent 2100 Bioanalyzer. The TCR beta CDR3 regions were amplified from RNA transcripts. A first-round RT-PCR of the TCR CDR3 used the HTBI primer set with the Qiagen OneStep RT-PCR kit. Libraries were constructed in a second round of multiplex PCR, after which size selection and purification were carried out. Paired-end sequencing of the libraries was performed with 100 bp reads on an Illumina HiSeq2000. Processing in the source paper ran as follows. SOAPnuke was used to process the raw data, removing reads that contained adapters or uncalled bases, had a mean Phred below 15, or lacked an exact match to the constant primer or identifier. High-quality paired reads were merged using COPE v1.2.5, and each unique nucleotide sequence was defined as a clonotype. MiTCR v1.1 was used to align clonotypes to the IMGT TRBV, TRBD and TRBJ reference segments. Only V-J combinations with frequency above 0.0001, covering about 99% of repertoires, were analysed. The TCS score was defined as the ratio of F50 (clonal expansion) to E x V (chaos), calculated using BLOSUM62-based TCRdist between CDR3 peptides within each V-J. Welch's t-statistics and random forest reduced roughly 500 V-J features to some 14, which were used in a naive Bayes classifier (R e1071). The similarity between thyroid and blood repertoires was quantified using the Morisita-Horn index. The public reads were reanalyzed by TCRdb: fastp trimming at Q25, MiXCR alignment, in-frame beta chains only. One record per CDR3 amino acid sequence lists the most common genes and DNA. The V and J calls reflect TCRdb's pipeline rather than the authors' work. Across this sample there are 650,000 to 800,000 distinct CDR3 sequences, with about 45% seen only once. Less than 9% of the sample goes to the ten largest clones.

The data are from a study of T cells in Graves' hyperthyroidism and ophthalmopathy (dated by TCRdb to between 2018 and 2021). About the study as a whole: To identify distinguishing TCR V-J signatures, a discovery cohort of about 95 patients was used, comprising 40 to 45 with Graves' ophthalmopathy and approximately 58 with stable Graves' hyperthyroidism. Thyroid tissue and blood T-cell repertoires from over 5 Graves' hyperthyroidism patients were also compared in the study. After sampling, hyperthyroidism patients received methimazole starting at 30 mg daily, and ophthalmopathy patients received high-dose intravenous methylprednisolone. The paper reports TCR Vbeta CDR3 sequencing of fewer than 150 peripheral blood samples: over 40 ophthalmopathy, 75 to 80 hyperthyroidism and approximately 17 progressor patients. The approximately 97 discovery patients were randomly divided into training and test sets at a 7:3 ratio. An independent validation cohort of fewer than 20 hyperthyroidism patients and 15 or so patients who later progressed to ophthalmopathy tested prospective prediction of ophthalmopathy. Study-wide conclusions, independent of this receptor: No statistical method was used to set the sample size in advance, and investigators knew the group allocation. In validation, progression to ophthalmopathy was predicted by the model with 55% to 71% sensitivity and around 75% specificity, a median of about 6 months before onset. Most expanded thyroid clonotypes (frequency above 0.001) were also found in blood, which suggests that blood repertoires may mirror thyroid immune responses. A model built on a 13 V-J signature distinguished ophthalmopathy from stable hyperthyroidism, reaching around 88% sensitivity and about 81% specificity in cross-validation and 80%/75% in testing.

The clonotype was recovered from an adult man with Graves' disease, either hyperthyroidism or ophthalmopathy (not recorded which). The sample comprised peripheral blood or thyroid tissue (not recorded which).

The nucleotides read TGTGCCAGCAGCTTAGCGGCTAGAAGGGATACGCAGTATTTT. Its translation reads: CASSLAARRDTQYF. Here the chain combines TRBV7-9 and TRBJ2-3; the D gene identity is not certain. The germline V gene (reference sequence) specifies SEHNR as CDR1 and FQNEAQ as CDR2. Including the terminal cysteine and phenylalanine, the CDR3 comprises 14 residues. The DNA shown is the 42-base CDR3, in frame from base 1. V and J are truncated by 0 bases and 6 bases respectively, leaving an intervening sequence of 10 bases. The full variable domain, with segments outside the CDR3 supplied by the reference TRBV7-9 and TRBJ2-3 proteins, appears as DTGVSQNPRHKITKRGQNVTFRCDPISEHNRLYWYRQTLGQGPEFLTYFQNEAQLEKSRLLSDRFSAERPKGSFSTLEIQRTEQGDSAMYLCASSLAARRDTQYFGPGTRLTVL.